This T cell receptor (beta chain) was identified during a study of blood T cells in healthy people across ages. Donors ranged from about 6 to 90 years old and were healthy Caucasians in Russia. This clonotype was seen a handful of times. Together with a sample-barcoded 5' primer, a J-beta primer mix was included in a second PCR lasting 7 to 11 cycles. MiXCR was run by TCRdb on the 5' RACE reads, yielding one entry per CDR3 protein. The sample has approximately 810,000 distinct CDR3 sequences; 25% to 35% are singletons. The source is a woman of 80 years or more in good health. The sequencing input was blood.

The DNA for the CDR3 is TGTGCCAGCAGCCAAGATAAGAGGGCAGGCCCTGGAAACACCATATATTTT. Protein product: CASSQDKRAGPGNTIYF. The chain has TRBV3-1 and TRBJ1-3; unclear D gene. CDR3 length: 17 residues. Looked up from germline, CDR1 is LGHDT and CDR2 is YNNKEL (reference sequence). V gave up 0 bases and J gave up 2 bases, with 14 bases separating them. Drawing the rest from reference TRBV3-1 and TRBJ1-3, the complete variable domain is DTAVSQTPKYLVTQMGNDKSIKCEQNLGHDTMYWYKQDSKKFLKIMFSYNNKELIINETVPNRFSPKSPDKAHLNLHINSLELGDSAVYFCASSQDKRAGPGNTIYFGEGSWLTVV.